This TCR beta chain was sequenced during a study of blood T cell repertoires in COVID-19. V was clipped by 0 bases and J by 5 bases; unmatched bases: 3. Germline values: CDR1 LGHDT, CDR2 YNNKEL (reference sequence). This CDR3 is 15 amino acids long. Sequenced by immunoSEQ multiplex PCR; TCRdb stores in-frame clones only, minus some. The data show 55,000 to 75,000 clones, roughly 81% seen once. The receptor was isolated from a man older than 75 with acute or convalescent COVID-19. This rearrangement joins TRBV3-1 (or the pseudogene TRBV3-2) to TRBJ2-5, with TRBD2 matching 10 bases. Sequencing used peripheral blood. The DNA of the CDR3 is TGTGCCAGCAGCCAAGATCTAGCGGGAGAGGAGACCCAGTACTTC. It is translated as CASSQDLAGEETQYF.